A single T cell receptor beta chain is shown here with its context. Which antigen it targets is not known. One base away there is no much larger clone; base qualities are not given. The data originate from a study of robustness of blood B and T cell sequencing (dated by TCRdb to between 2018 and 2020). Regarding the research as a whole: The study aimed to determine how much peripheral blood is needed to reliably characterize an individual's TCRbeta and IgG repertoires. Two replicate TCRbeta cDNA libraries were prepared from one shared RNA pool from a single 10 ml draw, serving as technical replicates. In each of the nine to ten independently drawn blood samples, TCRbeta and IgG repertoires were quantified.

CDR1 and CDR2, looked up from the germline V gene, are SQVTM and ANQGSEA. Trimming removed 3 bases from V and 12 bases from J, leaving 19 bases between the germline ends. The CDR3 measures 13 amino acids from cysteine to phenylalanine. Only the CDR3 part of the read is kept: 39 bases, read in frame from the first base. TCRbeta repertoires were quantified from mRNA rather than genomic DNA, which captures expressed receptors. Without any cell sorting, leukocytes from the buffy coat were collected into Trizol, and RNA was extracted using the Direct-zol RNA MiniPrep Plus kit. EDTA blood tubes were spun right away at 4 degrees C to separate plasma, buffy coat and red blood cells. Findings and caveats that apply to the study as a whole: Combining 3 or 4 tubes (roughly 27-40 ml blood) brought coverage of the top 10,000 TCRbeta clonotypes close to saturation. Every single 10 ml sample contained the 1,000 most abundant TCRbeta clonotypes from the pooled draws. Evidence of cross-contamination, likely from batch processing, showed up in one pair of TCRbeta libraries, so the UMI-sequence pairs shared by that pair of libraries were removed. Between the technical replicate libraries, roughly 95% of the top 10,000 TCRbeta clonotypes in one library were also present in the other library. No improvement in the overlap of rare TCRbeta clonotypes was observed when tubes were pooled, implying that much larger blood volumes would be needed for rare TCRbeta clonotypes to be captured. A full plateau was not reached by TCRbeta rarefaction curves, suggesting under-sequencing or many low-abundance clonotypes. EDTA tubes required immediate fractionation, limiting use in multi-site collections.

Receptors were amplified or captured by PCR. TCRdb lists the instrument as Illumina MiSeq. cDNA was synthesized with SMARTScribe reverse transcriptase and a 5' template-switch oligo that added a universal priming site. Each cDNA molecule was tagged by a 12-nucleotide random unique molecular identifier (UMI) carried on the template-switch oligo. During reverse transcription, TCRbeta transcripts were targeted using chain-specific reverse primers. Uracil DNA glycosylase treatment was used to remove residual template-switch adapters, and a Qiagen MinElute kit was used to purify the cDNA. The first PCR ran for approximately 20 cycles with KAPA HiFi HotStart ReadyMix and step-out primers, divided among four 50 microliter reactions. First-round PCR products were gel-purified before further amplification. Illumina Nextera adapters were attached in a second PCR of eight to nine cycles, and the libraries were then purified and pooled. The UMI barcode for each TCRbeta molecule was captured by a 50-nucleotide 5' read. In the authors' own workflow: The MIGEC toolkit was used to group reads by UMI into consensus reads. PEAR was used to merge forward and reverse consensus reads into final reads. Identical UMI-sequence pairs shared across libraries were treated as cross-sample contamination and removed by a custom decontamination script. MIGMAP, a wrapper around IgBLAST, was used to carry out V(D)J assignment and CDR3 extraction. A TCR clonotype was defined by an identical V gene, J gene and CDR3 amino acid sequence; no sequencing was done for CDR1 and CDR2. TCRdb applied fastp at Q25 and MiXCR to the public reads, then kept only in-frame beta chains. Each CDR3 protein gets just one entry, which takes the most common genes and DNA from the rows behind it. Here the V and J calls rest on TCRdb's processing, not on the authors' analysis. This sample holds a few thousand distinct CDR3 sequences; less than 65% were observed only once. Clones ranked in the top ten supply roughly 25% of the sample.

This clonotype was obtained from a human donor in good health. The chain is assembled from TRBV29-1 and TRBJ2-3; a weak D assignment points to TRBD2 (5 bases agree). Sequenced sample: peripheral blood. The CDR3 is CSVETHGEGSQYF. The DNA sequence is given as TGCAGCGTTGAGACTCACGGAGAGGGATCCCAGTATTTT.